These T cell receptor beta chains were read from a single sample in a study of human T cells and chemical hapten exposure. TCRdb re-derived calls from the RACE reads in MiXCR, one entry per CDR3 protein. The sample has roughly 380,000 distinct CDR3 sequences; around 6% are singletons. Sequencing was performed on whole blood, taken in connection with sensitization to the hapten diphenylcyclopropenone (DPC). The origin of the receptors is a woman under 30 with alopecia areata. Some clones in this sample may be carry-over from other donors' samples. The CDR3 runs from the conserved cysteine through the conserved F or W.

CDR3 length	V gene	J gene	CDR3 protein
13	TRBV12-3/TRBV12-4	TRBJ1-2	CASSFGITYGYTF
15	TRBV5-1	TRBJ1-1	CASSLVGGADTEAFF
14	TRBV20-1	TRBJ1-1	CSARDFLQNTEAFF
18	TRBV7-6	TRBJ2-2	CASSALSGTEANTGELFF
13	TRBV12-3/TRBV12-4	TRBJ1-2	CASSLGGESLDTF
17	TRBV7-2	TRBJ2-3	CASSPPRTHRYTDTQYF
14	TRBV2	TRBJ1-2	CASSELAGKGGYTF
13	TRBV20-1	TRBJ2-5	CSAGQGAYETQYF
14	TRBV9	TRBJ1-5	CASSATGLYQPQHF
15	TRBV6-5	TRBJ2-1	CASSSSGGPSNEQFF
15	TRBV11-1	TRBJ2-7	CASSLEGSLNYEQYF
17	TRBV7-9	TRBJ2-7	CASSSALTRHRSYEQYF
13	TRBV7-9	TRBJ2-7	CASSYVGGLEQYF
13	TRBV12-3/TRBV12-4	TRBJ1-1	CASTRDQNTEAFF
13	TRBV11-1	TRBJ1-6	CASTPTPGSPLHF
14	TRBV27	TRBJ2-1	CASTVGAGEDEQFF
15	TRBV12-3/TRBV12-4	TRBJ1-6	CASSLDIQGQSPLHF
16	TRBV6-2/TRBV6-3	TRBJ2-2	CASSLTAGGDTGELFF
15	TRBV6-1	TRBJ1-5	CASSGPSWGNQPQHF
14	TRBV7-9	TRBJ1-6	CASSTGQMNSPLHF
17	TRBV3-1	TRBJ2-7	CASSQARFSGGAYEQYF
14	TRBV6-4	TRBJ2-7	CASSDFRELKEQYF
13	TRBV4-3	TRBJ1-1	CASSQGLVAEAFF
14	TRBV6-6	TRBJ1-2	CASSYLERGHGYTF
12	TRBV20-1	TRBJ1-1	CSAPYLNTEAFF
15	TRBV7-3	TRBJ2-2	CASSPSLAPTGELFF
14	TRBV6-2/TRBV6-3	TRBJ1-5	CASSRPGLNQPQHF
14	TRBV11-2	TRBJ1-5	CASSLGSRNQPQHF
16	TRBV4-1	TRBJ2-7	CASSWSRQAGSYEQYF
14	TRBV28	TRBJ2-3	CASKEDINTDTQYF
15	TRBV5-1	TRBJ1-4	CASSLARAGGEKLFF
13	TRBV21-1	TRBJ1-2	CASPQRTVYGYTF
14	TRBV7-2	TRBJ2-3	CASSQGLAIDTQYF
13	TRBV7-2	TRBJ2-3	CASGYRVTDTQYF
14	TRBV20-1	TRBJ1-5	CSARPQGSNQPQHF
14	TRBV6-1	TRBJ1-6	CASSEGDLNSPLHF
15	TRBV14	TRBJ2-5	CASSLTRGREETQYF
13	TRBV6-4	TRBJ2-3	CASSDSSTGAQYF
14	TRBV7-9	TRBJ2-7	CASSLSQAHYEQYF
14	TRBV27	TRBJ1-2	CASSLGGRGFGYTF
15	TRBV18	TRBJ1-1	CASSPVRAMNTEAFF
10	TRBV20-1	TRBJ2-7	CSAGTYEQYF
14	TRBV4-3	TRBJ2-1	CASSQDQGSDEQFF
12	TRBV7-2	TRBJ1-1	CASSLAWAEAFF
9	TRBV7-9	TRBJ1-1	CASDTEAFF
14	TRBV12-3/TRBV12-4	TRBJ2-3	CASSLQGVSDTQYF
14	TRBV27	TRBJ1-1	CASSFHRGRTEAFF
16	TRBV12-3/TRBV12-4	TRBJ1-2	CASSFSSGRGMGGYTF
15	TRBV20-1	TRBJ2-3	CSAREPAGGADTQYF
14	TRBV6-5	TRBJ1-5	CASSLTVSNQPQHF
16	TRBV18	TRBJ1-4	CASSAYNSPTNEKLFF
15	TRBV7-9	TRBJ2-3	CASRTGGISTDTQYF
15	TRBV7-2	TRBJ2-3	CASSFQGGSTDTQYF
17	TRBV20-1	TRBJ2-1	CSASVEAGGPHENEQFF
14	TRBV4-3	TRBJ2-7	CASSQGSEAHEQYF
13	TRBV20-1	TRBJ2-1	CSTGEGGDNEQFF
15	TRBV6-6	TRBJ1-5	CASNQNGRTNQPQHF